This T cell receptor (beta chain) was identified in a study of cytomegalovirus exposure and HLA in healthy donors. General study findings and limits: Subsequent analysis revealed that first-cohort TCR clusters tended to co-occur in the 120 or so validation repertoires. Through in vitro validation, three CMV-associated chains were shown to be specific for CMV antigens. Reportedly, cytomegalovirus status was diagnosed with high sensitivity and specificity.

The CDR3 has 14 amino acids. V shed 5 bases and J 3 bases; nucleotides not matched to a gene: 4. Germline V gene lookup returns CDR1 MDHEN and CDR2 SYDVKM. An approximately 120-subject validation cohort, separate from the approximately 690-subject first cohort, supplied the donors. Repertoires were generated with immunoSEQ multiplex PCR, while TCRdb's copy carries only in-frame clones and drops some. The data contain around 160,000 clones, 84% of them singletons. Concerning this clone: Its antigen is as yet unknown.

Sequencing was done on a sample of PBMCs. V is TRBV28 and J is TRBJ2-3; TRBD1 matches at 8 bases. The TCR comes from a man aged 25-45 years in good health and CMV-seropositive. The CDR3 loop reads CASSPRTGTDTQYF. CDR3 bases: TGTGCCAGCAGTCCCCGGACAGGGACAGATACGCAGTATTTT.